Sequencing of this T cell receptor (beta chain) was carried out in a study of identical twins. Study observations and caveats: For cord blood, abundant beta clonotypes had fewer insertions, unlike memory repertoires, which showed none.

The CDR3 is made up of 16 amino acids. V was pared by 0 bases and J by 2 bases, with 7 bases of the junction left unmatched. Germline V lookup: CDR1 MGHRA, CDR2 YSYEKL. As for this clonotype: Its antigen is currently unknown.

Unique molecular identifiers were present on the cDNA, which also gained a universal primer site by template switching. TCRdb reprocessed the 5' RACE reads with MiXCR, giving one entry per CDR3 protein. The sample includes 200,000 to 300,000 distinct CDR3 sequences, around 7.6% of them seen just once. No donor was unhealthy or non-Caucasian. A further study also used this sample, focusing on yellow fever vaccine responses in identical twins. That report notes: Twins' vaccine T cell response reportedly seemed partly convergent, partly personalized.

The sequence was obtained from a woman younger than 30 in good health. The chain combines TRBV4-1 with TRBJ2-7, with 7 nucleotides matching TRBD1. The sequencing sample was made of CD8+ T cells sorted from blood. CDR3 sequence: CASSQEPGQKAYEQYF. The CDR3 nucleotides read TGCGCCAGCAGCCAAGAACCGGGACAGAAGGCCTACGAGCAGTACTTC.